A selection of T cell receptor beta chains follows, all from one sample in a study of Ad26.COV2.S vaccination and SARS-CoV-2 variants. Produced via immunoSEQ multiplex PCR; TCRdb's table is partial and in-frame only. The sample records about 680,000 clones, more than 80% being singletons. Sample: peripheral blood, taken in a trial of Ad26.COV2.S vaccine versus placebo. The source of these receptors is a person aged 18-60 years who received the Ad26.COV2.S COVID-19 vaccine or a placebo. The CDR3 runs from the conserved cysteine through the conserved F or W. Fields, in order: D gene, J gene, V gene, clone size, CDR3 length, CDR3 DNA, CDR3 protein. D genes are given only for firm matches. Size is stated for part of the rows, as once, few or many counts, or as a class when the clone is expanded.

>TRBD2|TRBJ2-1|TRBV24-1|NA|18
TGTGCCACCAGTGAAGGACACCTGGGAACTAGCGGGTTCAATGAGCAGTTCTTC
CATSEGHLGTSGFNEQFF
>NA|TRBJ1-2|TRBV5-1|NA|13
TGCGCCAGCAGCTTCGGGACTGGACATGGCTACACCTTC
CASSFGTGHGYTF
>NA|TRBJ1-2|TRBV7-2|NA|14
TGTGCCAGCAGCTTAGAGATCCCGAACTATGGCTACACCTTC
CASSLEIPNYGYTF
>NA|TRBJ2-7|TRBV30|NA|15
TGTGCCTGGAGGGGGACTCCTGAGGGGTCCTACGAGCAGTACTTC
CAWRGTPEGSYEQYF
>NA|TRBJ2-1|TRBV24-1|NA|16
TGTGCCACCATGAGCGGAGGGGGCGGCTCCTACAATGAGCAGTTCTTC
CATMSGGGGSYNEQFF
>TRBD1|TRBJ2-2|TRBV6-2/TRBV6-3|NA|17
TGTGCCAGCAGTAAAGAAACAGGGGGCGAAAATACCGGGGAGCTGTTTTTT
CASSKETGGENTGELFF
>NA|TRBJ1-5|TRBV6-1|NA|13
TGTGCCAGCAGTGAAAGCTCCCGTGGATCCCAGCATTTT
CASSESSRGSQHF
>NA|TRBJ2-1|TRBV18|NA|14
TGTGCCAGCTCACCTGGGACACAGGTTGGTGAGCAGTTCTTC
CASSPGTQVGEQFF
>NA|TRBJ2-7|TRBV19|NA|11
TGTGCCAGTAGTACTTACAGCAAGCAGTACTTC
CASSTYSKQYF
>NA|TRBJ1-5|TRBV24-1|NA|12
TGTGCCACCAGTGATGGGTTTCAGCCCCAGCATTTT
CATSDGFQPQHF
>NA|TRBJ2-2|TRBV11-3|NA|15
TGTGCCAGCAGCACCCCGGGACGTAAAATCGGGGAGCTGTTTTTT
CASSTPGRKIGELFF
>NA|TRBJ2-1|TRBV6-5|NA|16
TGTGCCAGCAGTTACGCTAGCGCGAGCTCCTACAATGAGCAGTTCTTC
CASSYASASSYNEQFF
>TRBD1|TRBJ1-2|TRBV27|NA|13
TGTGCCACCAGCCAGGGGGGCAGCTATGGCTACACCTTC
CATSQGGSYGYTF
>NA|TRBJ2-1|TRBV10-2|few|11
TGCGCCAGCAGCCTCTACAATGAGCAGTTCTTC
CASSLYNEQFF
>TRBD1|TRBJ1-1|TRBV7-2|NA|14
TGTGCCAGCAGCCTTACAGGGGCGGGCACTGAAGCTTTCTTT
CASSLTGAGTEAFF
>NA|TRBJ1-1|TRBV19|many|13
TGTGCCAGTATTTATCAGGGGAACACTGAAGCTTTCTTT
CASIYQGNTEAFF
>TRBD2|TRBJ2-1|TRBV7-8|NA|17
TGTGCCAGCAGCTTAGTAACCCTAGCGGGGGGCAGCAATGAGCAGTTCTTC
CASSLVTLAGGSNEQFF
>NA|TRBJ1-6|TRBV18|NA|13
TGTGCCAGCTCACCATCAGCCGAATCACCCCTCCACTTT
CASSPSAESPLHF
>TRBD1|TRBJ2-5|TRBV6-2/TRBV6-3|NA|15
TGTGCCAGCAGCTTCAGACAGGGGCGAAAAGAGACCCAGTACTTC
CASSFRQGRKETQYF
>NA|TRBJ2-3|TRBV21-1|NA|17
TGTGCCAGCAGCAGACGGGACAGGGGGCAGAGCACAGATACGCAGTATTTT
CASSRRDRGQSTDTQYF